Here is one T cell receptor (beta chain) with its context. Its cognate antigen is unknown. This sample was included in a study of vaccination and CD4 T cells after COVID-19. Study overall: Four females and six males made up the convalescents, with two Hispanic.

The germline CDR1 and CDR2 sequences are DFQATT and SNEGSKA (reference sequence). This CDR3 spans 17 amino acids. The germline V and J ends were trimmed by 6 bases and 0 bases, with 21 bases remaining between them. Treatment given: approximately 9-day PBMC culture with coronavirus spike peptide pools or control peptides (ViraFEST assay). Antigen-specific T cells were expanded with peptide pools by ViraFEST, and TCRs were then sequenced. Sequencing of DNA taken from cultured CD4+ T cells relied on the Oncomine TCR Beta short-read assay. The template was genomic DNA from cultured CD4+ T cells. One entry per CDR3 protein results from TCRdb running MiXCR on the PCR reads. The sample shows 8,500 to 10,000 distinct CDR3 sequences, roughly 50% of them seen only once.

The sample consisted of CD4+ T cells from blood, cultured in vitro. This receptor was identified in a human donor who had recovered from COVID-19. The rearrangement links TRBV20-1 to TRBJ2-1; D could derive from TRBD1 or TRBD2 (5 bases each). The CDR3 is CSATGRSEVNSYNEQFF. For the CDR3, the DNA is TGCAGTGCCACGGGACGATCAGAAGTAAACTCCTACAATGAGCAGTTCTTC.